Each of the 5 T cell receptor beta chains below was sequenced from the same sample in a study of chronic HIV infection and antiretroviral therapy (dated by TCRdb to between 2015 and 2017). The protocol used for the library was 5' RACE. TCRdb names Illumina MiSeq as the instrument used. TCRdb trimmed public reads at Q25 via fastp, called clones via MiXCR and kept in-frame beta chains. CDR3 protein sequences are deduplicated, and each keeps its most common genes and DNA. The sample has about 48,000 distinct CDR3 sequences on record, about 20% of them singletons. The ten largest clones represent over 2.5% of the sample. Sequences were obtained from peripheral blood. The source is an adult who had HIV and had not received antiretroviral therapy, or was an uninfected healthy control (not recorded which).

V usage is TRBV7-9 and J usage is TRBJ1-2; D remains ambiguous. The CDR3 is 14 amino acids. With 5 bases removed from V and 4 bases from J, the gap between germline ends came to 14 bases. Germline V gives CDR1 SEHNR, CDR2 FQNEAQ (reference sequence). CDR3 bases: TGTGCCAGCAGCCCCCTGGCAGGACCCTATGGCTACACCTTC. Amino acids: CASSPLAGPYGYTF.

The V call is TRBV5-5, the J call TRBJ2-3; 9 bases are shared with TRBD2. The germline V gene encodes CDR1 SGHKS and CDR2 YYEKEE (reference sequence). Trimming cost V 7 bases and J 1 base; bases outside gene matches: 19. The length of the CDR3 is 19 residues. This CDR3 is CASSRILGASGVGTDTQYF. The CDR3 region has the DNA TGTGCCAGCTCCCGGATCCTGGGGGCTAGCGGGGTGGGCACAGATACGCAGTATTTT.

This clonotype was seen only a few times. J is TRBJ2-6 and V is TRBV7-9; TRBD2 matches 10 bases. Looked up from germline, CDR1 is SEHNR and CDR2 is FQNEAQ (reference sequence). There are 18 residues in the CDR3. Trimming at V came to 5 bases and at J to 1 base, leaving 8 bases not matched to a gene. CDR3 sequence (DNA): TGTGCCAGCAGCCCCTGGACTAGCGGTGCGTCTGGGGCCAACGTCCTGACTTTC. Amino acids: CASSPWTSGASGANVLTF.

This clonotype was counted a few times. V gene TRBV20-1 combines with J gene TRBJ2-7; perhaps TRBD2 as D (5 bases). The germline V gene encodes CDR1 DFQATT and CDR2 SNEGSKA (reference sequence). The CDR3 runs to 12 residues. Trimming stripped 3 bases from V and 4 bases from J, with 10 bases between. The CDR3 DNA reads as TGCAGTGCTAGTCGGGGAGTGTACGAGCAGTACTTC. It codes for CSASRGVYEQYF.

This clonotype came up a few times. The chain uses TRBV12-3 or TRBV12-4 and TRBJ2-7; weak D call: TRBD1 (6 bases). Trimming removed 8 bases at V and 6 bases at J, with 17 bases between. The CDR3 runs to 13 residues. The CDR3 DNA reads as TGTGCCAGCGGGCCAGGGGTGATGAGCGAGCAGTACTTC. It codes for CASGPGVMSEQYF.